What follows are 7 T cell receptor beta chains derived from one specimen sequenced in a study of blood T cell repertoires in COVID-19. Some clones are missing from TCRdb's copy, which holds only in-frame ones; the method was immunoSEQ multiplex PCR. The sample consists of approximately 220,000 clones, about four fifths of them appearing once. Sequenced input: peripheral blood. These receptors were obtained from a woman of 80 years or more with acute or convalescent COVID-19.

Here the CDR3 reads CASSALGDGGSGANYGYTF. The CDR3 region has the DNA TGTGCCAGCAGCGCCCTTGGGGATGGCGGATCAGGGGCTAACTATGGCTACACCTTC. The chain recombines TRBV9 with TRBJ1-2; D may be TRBD1 (6 bases). CDR1 and CDR2 from the germline V gene are SGDLS and YYNGEE. The CDR3 is 19 amino acids. Trimming removed 3 bases at V and 0 bases at J, with 24 bases between.

The CDR3 DNA is TGTGCCAGCAACCCCGCGCGGGAGCCCGGGGAGCTGTTTTTT. Its translation is CASNPAREPGELFF. J is TRBJ2-2 and V is TRBV28; TRBD2 agrees at 7 bases. The V gene end was trimmed by 7 bases and the J gene end by 6 bases; junction bases not matched to a gene: 8. The CDR3 totals 14 residues. Germline V lookup: CDR1 MDHEN, CDR2 SYDVKM.

This chain links TRBV30 with TRBJ1-4; 9 bases fit TRBD1. CDR1 and CDR2 (germline): GTSNPN, SVGIG (reference sequence). The CDR3 runs 14 residues. Trimming removed 5 bases from V and 7 bases from J; junction bases left unmatched: 8. DNA for the CDR3: TGTGCCTGGGGGGGTGGACAGGGGAGTGAAAAACTGTTTTTT. This encodes CAWGGGQGSEKLFF.

The gene calls are TRBV11-2 and TRBJ2-3; D is perhaps TRBD2 (5 bases). The CDR3 has 15 residues. V gave up 1 base and J gave up 5 bases, with 13 bases separating them. Germline loops: CDR1 SGHAT, CDR2 FQNNGV. CDR3 in amino acids: CASSLGKARGDTQYF. CDR3 DNA: TGTGCCAGCAGCTTAGGAAAGGCCCGGGGAGATACGCAGTATTTT.

The chain carries TRBV28 and TRBJ1-6; D is unresolved. The ends were cut back, 5 bases at V and 5 bases at J, with 10 bases in the middle. This CDR3 region has 14 residues. Germline V lookup: CDR1 MDHEN, CDR2 SYDVKM. Here the CDR3 reads CASSPREHNSPLHF. CDR3 DNA: TGTGCCAGCAGTCCCCGGGAGCATAATTCACCCCTCCACTTT.

This clone was counted only a few times. The chain carries TRBV3-1 (or the pseudogene TRBV3-2) and TRBJ1-5; unclear D gene. This CDR3 comprises 13 residues. The V gene's germline CDR1 is LGHDT and CDR2 YNNKEL (reference sequence). The V end lost 4 bases, the J end lost 8 bases, and 12 bases lay between the germline ends. In nucleotides, the CDR3 is TGTGCCAGCAGCCGGCAGGTTGATAAGCCCCAGCATTTT. Amino acid sequence: CASSRQVDKPQHF.

This chain connects TRBV7-8 to TRBJ2-5; 7 nucleotides line up with TRBD2. CDR3 length: 14 residues. CDR1 is SGHVS and CDR2 is FQNEAQ in the germline V gene. Germline trimming cut 5 bases from V and 4 bases from J; bases unmatched to any gene: 7. CDR3 sequence: CASSPVLARETQYF. The CDR3 bases are TGTGCCAGCAGCCCCGTACTAGCGCGAGAGACCCAGTACTTC.